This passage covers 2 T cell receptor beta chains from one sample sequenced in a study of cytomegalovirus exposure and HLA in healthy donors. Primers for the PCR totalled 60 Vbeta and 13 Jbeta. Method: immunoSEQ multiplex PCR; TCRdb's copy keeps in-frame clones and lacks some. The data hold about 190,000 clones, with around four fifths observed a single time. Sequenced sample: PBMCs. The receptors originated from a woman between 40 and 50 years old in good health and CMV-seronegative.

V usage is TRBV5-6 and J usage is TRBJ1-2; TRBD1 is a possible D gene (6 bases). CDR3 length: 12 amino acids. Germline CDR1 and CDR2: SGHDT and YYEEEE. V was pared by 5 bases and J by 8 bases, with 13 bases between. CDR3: CASRGQGYGYTF. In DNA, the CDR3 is TGTGCCAGCAGGGGCCAGGGGTACGGCTACACCTTC.

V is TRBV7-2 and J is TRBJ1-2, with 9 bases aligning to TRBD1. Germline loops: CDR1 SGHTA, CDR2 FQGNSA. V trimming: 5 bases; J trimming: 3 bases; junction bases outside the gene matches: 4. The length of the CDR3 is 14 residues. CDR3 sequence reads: CASSPRTGDYGYTF. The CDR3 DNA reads TGTGCCAGCAGCCCCAGGACAGGGGACTATGGCTACACCTTC.